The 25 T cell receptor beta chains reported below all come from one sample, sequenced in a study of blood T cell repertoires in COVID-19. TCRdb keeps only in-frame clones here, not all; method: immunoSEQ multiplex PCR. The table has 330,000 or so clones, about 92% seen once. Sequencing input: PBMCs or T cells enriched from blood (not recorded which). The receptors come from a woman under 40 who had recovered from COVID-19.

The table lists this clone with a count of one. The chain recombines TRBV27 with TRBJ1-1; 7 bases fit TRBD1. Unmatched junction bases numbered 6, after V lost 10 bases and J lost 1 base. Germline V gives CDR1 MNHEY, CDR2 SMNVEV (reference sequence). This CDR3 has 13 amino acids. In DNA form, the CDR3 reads TGTGCCACCCGAAGGACAGGGAACACTGAAGCTTTCTTT. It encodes CATRRTGNTEAFF.

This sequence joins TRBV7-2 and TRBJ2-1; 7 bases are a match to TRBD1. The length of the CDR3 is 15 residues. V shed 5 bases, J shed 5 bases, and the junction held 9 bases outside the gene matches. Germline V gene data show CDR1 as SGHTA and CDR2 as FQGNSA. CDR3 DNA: TGTGCCAGCAGCCTAATACAGGGGAAAAACAATGAGCAGTTCTTC. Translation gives CASSLIQGKNNEQFF.

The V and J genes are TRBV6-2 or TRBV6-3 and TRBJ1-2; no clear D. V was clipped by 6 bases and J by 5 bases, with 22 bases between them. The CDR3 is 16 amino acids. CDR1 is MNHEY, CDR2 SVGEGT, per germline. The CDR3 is CASSPLPTTASYGYTF. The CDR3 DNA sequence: TGTGCCAGCAGCCCTCTTCCGACTACTGCCAGTTATGGCTACACCTTC.

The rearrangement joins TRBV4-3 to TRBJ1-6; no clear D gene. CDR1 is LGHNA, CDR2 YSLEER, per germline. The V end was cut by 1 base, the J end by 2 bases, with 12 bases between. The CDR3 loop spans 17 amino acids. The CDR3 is CASSQAYLGAYNSPLHF. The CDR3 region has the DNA TGCGCCAGCAGCCAAGCCTACCTCGGGGCCTATAATTCACCCCTCCACTTT.

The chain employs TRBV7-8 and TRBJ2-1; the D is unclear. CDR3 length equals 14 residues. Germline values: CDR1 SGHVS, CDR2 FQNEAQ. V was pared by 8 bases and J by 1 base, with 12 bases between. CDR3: CASGPGLSYNEQFF. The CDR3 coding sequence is TGTGCCAGCGGCCCGGGTTTATCCTACAATGAGCAGTTCTTC.

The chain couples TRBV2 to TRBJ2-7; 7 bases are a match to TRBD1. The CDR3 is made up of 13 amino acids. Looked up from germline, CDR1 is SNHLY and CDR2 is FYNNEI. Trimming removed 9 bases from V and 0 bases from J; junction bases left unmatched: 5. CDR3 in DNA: TGTGCCAGAGGGGGACAGAGCTCCTACGAGCAGTACTTC. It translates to CARGGQSSYEQYF.

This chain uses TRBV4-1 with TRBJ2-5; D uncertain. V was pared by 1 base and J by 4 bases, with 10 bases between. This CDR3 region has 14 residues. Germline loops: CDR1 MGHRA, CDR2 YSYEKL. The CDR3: CASSQVGERETQYF. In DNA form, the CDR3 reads TGCGCCAGCAGCCAAGTAGGCGAGCGAGAGACCCAGTACTTC.

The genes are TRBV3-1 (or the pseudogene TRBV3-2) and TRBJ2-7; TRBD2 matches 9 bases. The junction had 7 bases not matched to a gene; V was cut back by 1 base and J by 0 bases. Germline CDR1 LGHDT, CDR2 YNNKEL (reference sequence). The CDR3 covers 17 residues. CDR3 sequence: CASSQGALAGYSYEQYF. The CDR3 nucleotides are TGTGCCAGCAGCCAAGGAGCCCTAGCGGGATACTCCTACGAGCAGTACTTC.

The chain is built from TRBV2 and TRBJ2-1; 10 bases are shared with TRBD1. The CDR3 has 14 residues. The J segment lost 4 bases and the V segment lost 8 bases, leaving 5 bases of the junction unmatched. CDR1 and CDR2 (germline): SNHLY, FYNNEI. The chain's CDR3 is CASGQGVDYNEQFF. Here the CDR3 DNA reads TGTGCCAGCGGACAGGGGGTCGATTACAATGAGCAGTTCTTC.

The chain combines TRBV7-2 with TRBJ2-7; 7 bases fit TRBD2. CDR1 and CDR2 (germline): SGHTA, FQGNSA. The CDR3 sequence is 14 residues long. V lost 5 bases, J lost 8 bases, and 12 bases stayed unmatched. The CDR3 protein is CASSREGLSPKQYF. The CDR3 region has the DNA TGTGCCAGCAGCAGGGAGGGCCTTTCGCCCAAGCAGTACTTC.

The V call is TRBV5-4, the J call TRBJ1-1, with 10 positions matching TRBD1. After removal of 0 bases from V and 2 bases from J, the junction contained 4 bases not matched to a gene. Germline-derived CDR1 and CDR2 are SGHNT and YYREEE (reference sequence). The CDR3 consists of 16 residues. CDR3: CASSLGQGAVNTEAFF. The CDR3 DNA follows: TGTGCCAGCAGCTTGGGACAGGGGGCGGTTAACACTGAAGCTTTCTTT.

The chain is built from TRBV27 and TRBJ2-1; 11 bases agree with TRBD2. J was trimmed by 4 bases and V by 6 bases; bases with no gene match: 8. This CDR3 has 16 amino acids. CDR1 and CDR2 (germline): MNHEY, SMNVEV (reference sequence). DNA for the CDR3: TGTGCCAGCAGCCCGACTAGCGGGATGTTATACAATGAGCAGTTCTTC. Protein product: CASSPTSGMLYNEQFF.

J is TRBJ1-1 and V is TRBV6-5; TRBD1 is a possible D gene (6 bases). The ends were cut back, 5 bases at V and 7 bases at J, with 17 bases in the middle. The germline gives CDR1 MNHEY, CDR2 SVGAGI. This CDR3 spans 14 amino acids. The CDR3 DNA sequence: TGTGCCAGCAGTACCCAGGGGAACACGTATGAAGCTTTCTTT. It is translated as CASSTQGNTYEAFF.

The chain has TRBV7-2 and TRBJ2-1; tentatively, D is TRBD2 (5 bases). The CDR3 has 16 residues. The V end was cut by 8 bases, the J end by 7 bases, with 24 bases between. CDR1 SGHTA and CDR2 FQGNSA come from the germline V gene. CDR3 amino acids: CASARPANSRENEQFF. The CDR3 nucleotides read TGTGCCAGCGCCCGTCCGGCTAACTCGAGGGAAAATGAGCAGTTCTTC.

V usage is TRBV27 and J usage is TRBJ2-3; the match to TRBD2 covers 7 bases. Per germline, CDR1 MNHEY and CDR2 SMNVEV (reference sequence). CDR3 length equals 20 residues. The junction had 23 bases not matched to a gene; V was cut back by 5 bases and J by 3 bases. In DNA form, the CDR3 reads TGTGCCAGCAGTCCCCGACGGACTAGTTTTCGGACCAGCACGACAGATACGCAGTATTTT. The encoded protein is CASSPRRTSFRTSTTDTQYF.

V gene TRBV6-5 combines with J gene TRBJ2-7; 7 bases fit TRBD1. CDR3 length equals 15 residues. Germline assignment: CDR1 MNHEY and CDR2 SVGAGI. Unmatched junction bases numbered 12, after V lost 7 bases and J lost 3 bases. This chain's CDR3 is CASTTLTGFNYEQYF. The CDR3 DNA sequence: TGTGCCAGCACCACCTTGACAGGGTTTAACTACGAGCAGTACTTC.

This CDR3 reads CASTLGHDTQYF. Here the CDR3 DNA reads TGTGCCAGCACCCTGGGGCACGATACGCAGTATTTT. The rearrangement links TRBV12-3 or TRBV12-4 to TRBJ2-3; D is perhaps TRBD1 (5 bases). V was clipped by 7 bases and J by 6 bases, with 11 bases between them. CDR3 size: 12 residues.

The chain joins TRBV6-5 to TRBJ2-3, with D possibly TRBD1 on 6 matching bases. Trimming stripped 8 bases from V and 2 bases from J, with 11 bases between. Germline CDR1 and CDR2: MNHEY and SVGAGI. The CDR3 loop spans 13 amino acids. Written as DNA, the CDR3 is TGTGCCAGCGGCCGGGACAACACAGATACGCAGTATTTT. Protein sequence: CASGRDNTDTQYF.

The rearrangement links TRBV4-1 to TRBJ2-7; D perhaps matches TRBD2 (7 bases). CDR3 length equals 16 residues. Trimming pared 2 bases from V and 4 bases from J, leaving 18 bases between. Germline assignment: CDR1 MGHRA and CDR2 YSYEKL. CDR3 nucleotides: TGCGCCAGCAGCCAAAGGGGGGGGACCGGAAGTTACGAGCAGTACTTC. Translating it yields CASSQRGGTGSYEQYF.

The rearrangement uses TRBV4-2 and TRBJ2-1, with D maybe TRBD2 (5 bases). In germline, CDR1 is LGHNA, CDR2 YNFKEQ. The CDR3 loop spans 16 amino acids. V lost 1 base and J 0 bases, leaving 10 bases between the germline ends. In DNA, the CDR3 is TGTGCCAGCAGCCAAGCTCTTAGCGACTCCTACAATGAGCAGTTCTTC. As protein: CASSQALSDSYNEQFF.

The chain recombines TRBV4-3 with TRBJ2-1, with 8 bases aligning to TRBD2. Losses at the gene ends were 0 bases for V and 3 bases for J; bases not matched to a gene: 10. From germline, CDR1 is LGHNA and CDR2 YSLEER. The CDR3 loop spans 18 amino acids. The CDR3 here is CASSQDLLSGGHYNEQFF. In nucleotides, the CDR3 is TGCGCCAGCAGCCAAGATCTCTTGAGCGGGGGCCACTACAATGAGCAGTTCTTC.

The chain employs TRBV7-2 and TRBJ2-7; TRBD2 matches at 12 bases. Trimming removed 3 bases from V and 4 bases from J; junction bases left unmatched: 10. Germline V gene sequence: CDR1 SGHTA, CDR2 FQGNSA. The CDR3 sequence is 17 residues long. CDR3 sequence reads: CASSLGPSGRAKYEQYF. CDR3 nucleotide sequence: TGTGCCAGCAGCTTGGGTCCTAGCGGGAGGGCCAAGTACGAGCAGTACTTC.

CDR3 nucleotides: TGTGCCAGCAGTTACCAAAGCCAGGGGGGATATGGCTACACCTTC. Encoded protein: CASSYQSQGGYGYTF. The chain has TRBV6-5 and TRBJ1-2; 7 bases line up with TRBD1. CDR3 length equals 15 residues. Germline CDR1 and CDR2: MNHEY and SVGAGI. V gave up 2 bases and J gave up 5 bases; unmatched junction bases: 8.

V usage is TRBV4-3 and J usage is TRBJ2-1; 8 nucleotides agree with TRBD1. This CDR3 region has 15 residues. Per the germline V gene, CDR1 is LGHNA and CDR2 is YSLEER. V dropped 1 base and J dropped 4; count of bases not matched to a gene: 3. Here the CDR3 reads CASSQGGTGYNEQFF. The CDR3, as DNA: TGCGCCAGCAGCCAAGGAGGGACAGGTTACAATGAGCAGTTCTTC.

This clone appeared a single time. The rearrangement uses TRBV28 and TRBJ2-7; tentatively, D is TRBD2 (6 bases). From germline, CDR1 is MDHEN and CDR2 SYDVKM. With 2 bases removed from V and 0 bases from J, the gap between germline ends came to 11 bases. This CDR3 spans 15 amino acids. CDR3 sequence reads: CASSLVWDFSYEQYF. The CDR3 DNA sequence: TGTGCCAGCAGTTTAGTCTGGGACTTCTCCTACGAGCAGTACTTC.